This T cell receptor (beta chain) was sequenced for a study of T cell responses to AZD1222 COVID-19 vaccine. Study conclusions and caveats: Baseline seropositives among AZD1222 recipients totaled only 5 to 7. Reports indicate that nearly half of spike-specific TCRs are directed at unmutated variant regions. A mostly white British donor set with more females was recruited, and clonal diversity was possibly underestimated.

Looked up from germline, CDR1 is SNHLY and CDR2 is FYNNEI. The CDR3 length is 11 residues. V shed 5 bases and J shed 5 bases, with 6 bases lying between them. Second-dose intervals near 4 or 12 weeks were combined. The method was immunoSEQ multiplex PCR; TCRdb's version includes in-frame clones alone and lacks a portion of them. Seen here are roughly 50,000 clones, about 90% observed once, and the top ten hold roughly 14%. About this clone: Its target is unknown.

The sequence was obtained from an adult who received the AZD1222 COVID-19 vaccine. V and J are TRBV2 and TRBJ1-1; D unclear. Sequencing used peripheral blood, obtained 28 days after the second AZD1222 dose. CDR3 in amino acids: CASSWETEAFF. The CDR3 bases are TGTGCCAGCAGTTGGGAGACTGAAGCTTTCTTT.